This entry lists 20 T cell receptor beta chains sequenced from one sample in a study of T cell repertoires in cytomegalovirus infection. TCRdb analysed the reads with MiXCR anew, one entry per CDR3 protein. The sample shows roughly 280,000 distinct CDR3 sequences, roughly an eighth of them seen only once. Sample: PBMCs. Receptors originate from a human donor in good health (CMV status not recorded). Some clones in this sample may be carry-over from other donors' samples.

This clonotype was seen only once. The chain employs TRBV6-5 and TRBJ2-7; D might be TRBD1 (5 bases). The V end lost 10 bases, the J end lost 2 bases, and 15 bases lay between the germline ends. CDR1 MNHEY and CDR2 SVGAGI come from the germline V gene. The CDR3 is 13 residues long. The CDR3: CATRERGPYEQYF. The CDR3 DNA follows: TGTGCCACCAGGGAAAGGGGCCCCTACGAGCAGTACTTC.

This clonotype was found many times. The CDR3 DNA is TGTGCCAGCAGTTACACAGGGGGCAATGAAAAACTGTTTTTT. This codes for CASSYTGGNEKLFF. The gene calls are TRBV6-6 and TRBJ1-4; 9 nucleotides align to TRBD1. CDR3 size: 14 residues. The germline CDR1 and CDR2 sequences are MNHNY and SVGAGI (reference sequence). With 2 bases clipped from V and 5 bases from J, the junction kept 0 bases outside the gene matches.

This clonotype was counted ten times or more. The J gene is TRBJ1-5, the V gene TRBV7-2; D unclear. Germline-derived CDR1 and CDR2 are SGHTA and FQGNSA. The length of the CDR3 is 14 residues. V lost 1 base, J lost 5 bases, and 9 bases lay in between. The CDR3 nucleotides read TGTGCCAGCAGCTTAGGGACGTTCGATCAGCCCCAGCATTTT. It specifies CASSLGTFDQPQHF.

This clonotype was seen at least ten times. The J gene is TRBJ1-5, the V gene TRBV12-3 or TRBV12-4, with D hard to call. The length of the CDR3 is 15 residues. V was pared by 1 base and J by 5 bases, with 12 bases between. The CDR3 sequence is CASSLGEGSHQPQHF. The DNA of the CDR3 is TGTGCCAGCAGTTTAGGAGAAGGGTCCCATCAGCCCCAGCATTTT.

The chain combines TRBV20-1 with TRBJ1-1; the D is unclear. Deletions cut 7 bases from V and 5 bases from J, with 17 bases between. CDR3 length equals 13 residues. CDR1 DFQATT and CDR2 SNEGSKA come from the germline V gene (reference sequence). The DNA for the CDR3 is TGCAGTGTCCGTTATAATGCTAAGACTGAAGCTTTCTTT. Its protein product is CSVRYNAKTEAFF.

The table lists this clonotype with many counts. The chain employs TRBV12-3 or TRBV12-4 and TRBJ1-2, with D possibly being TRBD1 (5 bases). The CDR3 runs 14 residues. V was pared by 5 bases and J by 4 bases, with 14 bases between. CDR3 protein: CASSPGTWPYGYTF. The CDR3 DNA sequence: TGTGCCAGCAGTCCTGGGACGTGGCCCTATGGCTACACCTTC.

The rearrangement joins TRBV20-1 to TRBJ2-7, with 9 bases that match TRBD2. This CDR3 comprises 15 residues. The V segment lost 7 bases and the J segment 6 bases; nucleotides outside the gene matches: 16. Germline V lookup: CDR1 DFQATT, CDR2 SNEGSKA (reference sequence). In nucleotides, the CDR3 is TGCAGTGGGGGGGTAGCGGGAGTATCGGTACGCGAGCAGTACTTC. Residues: CSGGVAGVSVREQYF.

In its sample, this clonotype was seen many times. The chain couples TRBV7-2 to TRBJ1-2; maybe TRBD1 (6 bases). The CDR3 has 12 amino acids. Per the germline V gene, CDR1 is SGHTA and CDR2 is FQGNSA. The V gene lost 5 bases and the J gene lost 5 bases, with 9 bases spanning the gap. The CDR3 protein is CASSPTGYGYTF. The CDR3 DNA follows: TGTGCCAGCAGCCCTACAGGGTATGGCTACACCTTC.

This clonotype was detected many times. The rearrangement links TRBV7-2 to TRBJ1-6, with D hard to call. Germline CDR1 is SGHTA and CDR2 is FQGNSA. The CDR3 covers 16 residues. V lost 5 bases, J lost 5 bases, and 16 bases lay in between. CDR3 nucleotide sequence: TGTGCCAGCAGCGCCGAGTCGACGGTTAATAATTCACCCCTCCACTTT. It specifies CASSAESTVNNSPLHF.

Here the CDR3 reads CASRASGTGRGYTF. The CDR3, as DNA: TGTGCCAGCAGGGCTTCCGGGACAGGAAGGGGCTACACCTTC. The chain couples TRBV2 to TRBJ1-2, with 8 nucleotides matching TRBD1. Per the germline V gene, CDR1 is SNHLY and CDR2 is FYNNEI. CDR3 size: 14 residues. V shed 6 bases, J shed 8 bases, and the junction held 11 bases outside the gene matches. Full variable domain (missing parts from reference TRBV2 and TRBJ1-2): EPEVTQTPSHQVTQMGQEVILRCVPISNHLYFYWYRQILGQKVEFLVSFYNNEISEKSEIFDDQFSVERPDGSNFTLKIRSTKLEDSAMYFCASRASGTGRGYTFGSGTRLTVV.

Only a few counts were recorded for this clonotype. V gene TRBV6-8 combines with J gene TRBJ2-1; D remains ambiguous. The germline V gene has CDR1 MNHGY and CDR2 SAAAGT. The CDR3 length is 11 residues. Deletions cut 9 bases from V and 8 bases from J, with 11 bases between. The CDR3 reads CASGFGDEQFF. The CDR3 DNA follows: TGTGCCAGTGGCTTTGGAGATGAGCAGTTCTTC.

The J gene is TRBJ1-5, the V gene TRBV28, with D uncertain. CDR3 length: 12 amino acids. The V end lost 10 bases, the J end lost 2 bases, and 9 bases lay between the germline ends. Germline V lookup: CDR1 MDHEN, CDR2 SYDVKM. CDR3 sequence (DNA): TGTGCCACCAAGGGAGGCAATCAGCCCCAGCATTTT. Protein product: CATKGGNQPQHF.

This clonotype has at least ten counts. This CDR3 is CASSYSAGGLSIYF. The CDR3 DNA reads as TGTGCCAGCAGTTACTCGGCAGGTGGTCTGTCCATATATTTT. This chain uses TRBV6-5 with TRBJ1-3; no clear D. CDR3 length: 14 amino acids. In germline, CDR1 is MNHEY, CDR2 SVGAGI. The V end was cut by 0 bases, the J end by 11 bases, with 14 bases between.

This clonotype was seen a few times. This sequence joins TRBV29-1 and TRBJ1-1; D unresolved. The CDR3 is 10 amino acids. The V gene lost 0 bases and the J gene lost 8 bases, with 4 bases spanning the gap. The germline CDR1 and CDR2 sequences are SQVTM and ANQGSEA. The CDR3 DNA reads TGCAGCGTTGAAGAGTTGGAAGCTTTCTTT. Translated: CSVEELEAFF.

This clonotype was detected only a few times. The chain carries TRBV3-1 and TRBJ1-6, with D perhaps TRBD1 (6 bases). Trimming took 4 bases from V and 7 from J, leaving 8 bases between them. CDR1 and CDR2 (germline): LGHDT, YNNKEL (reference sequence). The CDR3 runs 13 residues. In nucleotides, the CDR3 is TGTGCCAGCAGCCGAGGGGGGAATTCACCCCTCCACTTT. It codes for CASSRGGNSPLHF. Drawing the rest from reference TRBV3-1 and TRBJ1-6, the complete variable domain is DTAVSQTPKYLVTQMGNDKSIKCEQNLGHDTMYWYKQDSKKFLKIMFSYNNKELIINETVPNRFSPKSPDKAHLNLHINSLELGDSAVYFCASSRGGNSPLHFGNGTRLTVT.

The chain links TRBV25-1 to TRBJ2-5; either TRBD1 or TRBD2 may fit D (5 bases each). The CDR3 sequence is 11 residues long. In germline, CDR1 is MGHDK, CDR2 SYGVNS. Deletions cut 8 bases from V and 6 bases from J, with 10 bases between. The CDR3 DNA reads TGTGCCAGCGGGCAGGGACAGACCCAGTACTTC. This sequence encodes CASGQGQTQYF.

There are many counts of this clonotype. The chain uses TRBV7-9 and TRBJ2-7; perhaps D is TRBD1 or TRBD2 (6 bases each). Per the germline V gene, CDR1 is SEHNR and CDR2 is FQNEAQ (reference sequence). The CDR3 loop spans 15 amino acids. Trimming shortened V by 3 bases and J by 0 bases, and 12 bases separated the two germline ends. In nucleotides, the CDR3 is TGTGCCAGCAGCTTTCAGCCGGGGGCCTCCTACGAGCAGTACTTC. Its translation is CASSFQPGASYEQYF.

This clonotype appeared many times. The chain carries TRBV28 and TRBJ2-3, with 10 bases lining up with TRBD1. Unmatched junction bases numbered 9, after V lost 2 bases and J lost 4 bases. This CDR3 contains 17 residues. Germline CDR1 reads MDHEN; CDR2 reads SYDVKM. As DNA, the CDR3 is TGTGCCAGCAGTTTAGCTCGGACAGGGGGTATCGCAGATACGCAGTATTTT. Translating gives CASSLARTGGIADTQYF.

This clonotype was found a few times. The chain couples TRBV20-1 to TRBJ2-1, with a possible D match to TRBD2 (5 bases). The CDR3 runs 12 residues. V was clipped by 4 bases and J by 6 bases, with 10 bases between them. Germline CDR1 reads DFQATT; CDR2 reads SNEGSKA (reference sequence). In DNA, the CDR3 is TGCAGTGCTATCGGGAAGGGCAATGAGCAGTTCTTC. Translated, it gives CSAIGKGNEQFF.

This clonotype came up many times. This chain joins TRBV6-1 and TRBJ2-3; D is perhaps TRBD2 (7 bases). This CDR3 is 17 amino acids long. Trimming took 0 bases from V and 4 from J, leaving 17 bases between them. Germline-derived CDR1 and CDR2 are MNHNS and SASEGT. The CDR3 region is CASSEASGGGSADTQYF. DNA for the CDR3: TGTGCCAGCAGTGAAGCGTCTGGCGGGGGCTCTGCAGATACGCAGTATTTT.